These T cell receptor beta chains were read from a single sample in a study of OX40 agonist ivuxolimab in advanced cancers. Profiling relied on immunoSEQ multiplex PCR, and the TCRdb table lists in-frame clones only, not all of them. The table has approximately 87,000 clones, around nine tenths seen once. The sequencing here drew on CD4+ or CD8+ T cells sorted from blood, taken in a trial of the OX40 agonist ivuxolimab. These receptors all come from an adult with an advanced solid tumor such as melanoma, head and neck, liver or kidney cancer. Each CDR3 is given with its conserved first and last residue. D genes are given only for firm matches. Not every row has a clone size; where given, it reads once, few, many or a size class.

v_call: TRBV7-2
d_call: .
clone_size: .
j_call: TRBJ2-3
cdr3_aa: CASSAPTDTQYF
cdr3_nt: TGTGCCAGCAGCGCCCCCACAGATACGCAGTATTTT

v_call: TRBV27
d_call: .
clone_size: .
j_call: TRBJ1-5
cdr3_aa: CASSFGDSNQPQHF
cdr3_nt: TGTGCCAGCAGTTTTGGCGATAGCAATCAGCCCCAGCATTTT

v_call: TRBV7-3
d_call: .
clone_size: .
j_call: TRBJ2-1
cdr3_aa: CASSLSRSGIDEQFF
cdr3_nt: TGTGCCAGCAGCTTATCTCGCTCCGGGATCGATGAGCAGTTCTTC

v_call: TRBV11-3
d_call: TRBD2
clone_size: .
j_call: TRBJ2-1
cdr3_aa: CASSPLAGSNEQFF
cdr3_nt: TGTGCCAGCAGCCCCCTAGCGGGATCCAATGAGCAGTTCTTC

v_call: TRBV7-9
d_call: TRBD1
clone_size: once
j_call: TRBJ1-3
cdr3_aa: CASGITQGSGNTIYF
cdr3_nt: TGTGCCAGCGGAATAACACAGGGGTCTGGAAACACCATATATTTT

v_call: TRBV29-1
d_call: TRBD1
clone_size: .
j_call: TRBJ2-3
cdr3_aa: CSVPLGQGSATQYF
cdr3_nt: TGCAGCGTCCCTTTGGGACAGGGATCTGCTACGCAGTATTTT

v_call: TRBV4-2
d_call: .
clone_size: .
j_call: TRBJ2-5
cdr3_aa: CASSQDQSETQYF
cdr3_nt: TGTGCCAGCAGCCAAGATCAGTCGGAGACCCAGTACTTC

v_call: TRBV2
d_call: .
clone_size: .
j_call: TRBJ2-2
cdr3_aa: CASSENRPLTGELFF
cdr3_nt: TGTGCCAGCAGTGAAAACAGACCTTTAACCGGGGAGCTGTTTTTT

v_call: TRBV7-9
d_call: .
clone_size: .
j_call: TRBJ2-3
cdr3_aa: CASTPRRGDTQYF
cdr3_nt: TGTGCCAGCACCCCTAGACGGGGAGATACGCAGTATTTT

v_call: TRBV4-3
d_call: .
clone_size: .
j_call: TRBJ2-3
cdr3_aa: CASSYLGGGAQYF
cdr3_nt: TGCGCCAGCAGCTACCTAGGCGGCGGGGCGCAGTATTTT

v_call: TRBV5-6
d_call: .
clone_size: .
j_call: TRBJ1-1
cdr3_aa: CACPGNTEAFF
cdr3_nt: TGTGCCTGCCCAGGGAACACTGAAGCTTTCTTT

v_call: TRBV4-1
d_call: TRBD1
clone_size: .
j_call: TRBJ2-5
cdr3_aa: CASSLHLPQGARETQYF
cdr3_nt: TGCGCCAGCAGCCTTCATCTGCCCCAGGGGGCCCGGGAGACCCAGTACTTC

v_call: TRBV21-1
d_call: .
clone_size: .
j_call: TRBJ2-2
cdr3_aa: CASSPKGSGYTGELFF
cdr3_nt: TGTGCCAGCAGCCCCAAGGGGAGTGGGTACACCGGGGAGCTGTTTTTT

v_call: TRBV19
d_call: .
clone_size: .
j_call: TRBJ1-5
cdr3_aa: CASTPRDYNQPQHF
cdr3_nt: TGTGCCAGTACCCCCAGGGACTACAATCAGCCCCAGCATTTT

v_call: TRBV19
d_call: TRBD1
clone_size: .
j_call: TRBJ2-5
cdr3_aa: CASSPLGTGEETQYF
cdr3_nt: TGTGCCAGTAGTCCTCTAGGGACAGGGGAAGAGACCCAGTACTTC

v_call: TRBV4-3
d_call: TRBD1
clone_size: .
j_call: TRBJ1-2
cdr3_aa: CASSQDRGFAGYTF
cdr3_nt: TGCGCCAGCAGCCAAGACAGGGGGTTCGCTGGCTACACCTTC

v_call: TRBV2
d_call: .
clone_size: .
j_call: TRBJ1-3
cdr3_aa: CASSELSQHSGNTIYF
cdr3_nt: TGTGCCAGCAGTGAGTTATCACAGCACTCTGGAAACACCATATATTTT

v_call: TRBV7-2
d_call: .
clone_size: .
j_call: TRBJ2-7
cdr3_aa: CASSATPAYEQYF
cdr3_nt: TGTGCCAGCAGCGCAACTCCGGCCTACGAGCAGTACTTC

v_call: TRBV7-9
d_call: .
clone_size: .
j_call: TRBJ2-7
cdr3_aa: CASSPITDEQYF
cdr3_nt: TGTGCCAGCAGCCCGATTACAGACGAGCAGTACTTC

v_call: TRBV5-1
d_call: TRBD1
clone_size: .
j_call: TRBJ1-2
cdr3_aa: CASSLTATGPYGYTF
cdr3_nt: TGCGCCAGCAGCTTGACCGCGACAGGGCCCTATGGCTACACCTTC

v_call: TRBV6-1
d_call: TRBD2
clone_size: .
j_call: TRBJ2-1
cdr3_aa: CASSARGGGVLYNEQFF
cdr3_nt: TGTGCCAGCAGTGCCCGCGGCGGGGGGGTCCTCTACAATGAGCAGTTCTTC

v_call: TRBV6-1
d_call: TRBD2
clone_size: .
j_call: TRBJ2-3
cdr3_aa: CASSEAVAGGLGTDTQYF
cdr3_nt: TGTGCCAGCAGTGAAGCGGTAGCGGGAGGTTTGGGCACAGATACGCAGTATTTT

v_call: TRBV18
d_call: TRBD2
clone_size: .
j_call: TRBJ2-3
cdr3_aa: CASSPGLAGMEGTDTQYF
cdr3_nt: TGTGCCAGCTCACCTGGACTAGCGGGAATGGAGGGCACAGATACGCAGTATTTT

v_call: TRBV7-3
d_call: TRBD2
clone_size: .
j_call: TRBJ2-7
cdr3_aa: CASSPGGAGGRVEQYF
cdr3_nt: TGTGCCAGCAGCCCCGGCGGGGCGGGAGGGCGCGTCGAGCAGTACTTC

v_call: TRBV11-2
d_call: TRBD2
clone_size: .
j_call: TRBJ2-3
cdr3_aa: CASSSLGAGVGTDTQYF
cdr3_nt: TGTGCCAGCAGCTCCCTAGGAGCGGGAGTAGGTACAGATACGCAGTATTTT

v_call: TRBV5-6
d_call: TRBD2
clone_size: .
j_call: TRBJ2-2
cdr3_aa: CASSSPHPSGTGELFF
cdr3_nt: TGTGCCAGCAGCTCACCCCATCCTAGCGGAACCGGGGAGCTGTTTTTT

v_call: TRBV7-6
d_call: .
clone_size: .
j_call: TRBJ1-5
cdr3_aa: CASSPRTAFNQPQHF
cdr3_nt: TGTGCCAGCAGCCCTCGGACAGCGTTCAATCAGCCCCAGCATTTT

v_call: TRBV4-2
d_call: .
clone_size: once
j_call: TRBJ2-3
cdr3_aa: CASSQESDTQYF
cdr3_nt: TGTGCCAGCAGCCAAGAGTCAGATACGCAGTATTTT

v_call: TRBV15
d_call: .
clone_size: .
j_call: TRBJ2-6
cdr3_aa: CATSREIAAGANVLTF
cdr3_nt: TGTGCCACCAGCAGAGAAATTGCGGCTGGGGCCAACGTCCTGACTTTC

v_call: TRBV5-5
d_call: .
clone_size: .
j_call: TRBJ2-5
cdr3_aa: CASSLVGETQYF
cdr3_nt: TGTGCCAGCAGCTTGGTAGGGGAGACCCAGTACTTC

v_call: TRBV7-9
d_call: .
clone_size: .
j_call: TRBJ2-3
cdr3_aa: CASSFETDTQYF
cdr3_nt: TGTGCCAGCAGCTTTGAGACAGATACGCAGTATTTT